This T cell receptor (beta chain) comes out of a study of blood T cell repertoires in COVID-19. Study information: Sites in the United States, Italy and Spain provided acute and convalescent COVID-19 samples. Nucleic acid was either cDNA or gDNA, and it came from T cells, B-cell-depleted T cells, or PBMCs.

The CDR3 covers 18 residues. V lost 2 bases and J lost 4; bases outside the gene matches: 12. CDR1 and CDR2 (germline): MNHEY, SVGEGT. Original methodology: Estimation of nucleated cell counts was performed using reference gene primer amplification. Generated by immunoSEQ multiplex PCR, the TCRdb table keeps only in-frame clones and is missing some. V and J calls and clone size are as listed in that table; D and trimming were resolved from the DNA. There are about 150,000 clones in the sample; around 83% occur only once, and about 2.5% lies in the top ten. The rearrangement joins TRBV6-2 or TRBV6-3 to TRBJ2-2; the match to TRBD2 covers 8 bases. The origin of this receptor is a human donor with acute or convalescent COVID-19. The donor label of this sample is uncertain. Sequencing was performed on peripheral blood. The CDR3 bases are TGTGCCAGCAGTTACGGCGGGGTCGCGGGGGGACTCACCGGGGAGCTGTTTTTT. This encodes CASSYGGVAGGLTGELFF.